Following are 24 T cell receptor beta chains from one sample sequenced in a study of blood T cell repertoires in COVID-19. Method: immunoSEQ multiplex PCR; TCRdb's copy keeps in-frame clones and lacks some. This repertoire shows 75,000 or so clones, roughly four fifths found once; its top ten account for 30% to 40%. The specimen sequenced was peripheral blood. These receptors were taken from a woman between 65 and 79 years old with acute or convalescent COVID-19.

The DNA of the CDR3 is TGCGCCAGCAGCCGGCTAGGGGATAACTATGGCTACACCTTC. Its protein product is CASSRLGDNYGYTF. The chain combines TRBV5-1 with TRBJ1-2; D perhaps matches TRBD1 (5 bases). Germline loops: CDR1 SGHRS, CDR2 YFSETQ. V lost 4 bases to trimming and J lost 1 base, with 11 bases between them. This CDR3 has 14 amino acids.

This clone was observed a single time. The chain has TRBV5-1 and TRBJ2-1; 10 positions agree with TRBD2. Per the germline V gene, CDR1 is SGHRS and CDR2 is YFSETQ. CDR3 size: 18 residues. V trimming: 4 bases; J trimming: 5 bases; junction bases outside the gene matches: 15. The CDR3 here is CASSPGTLLAGANNEQFF. CDR3 nucleotide sequence: TGCGCCAGCAGCCCCGGGACCCTTCTAGCGGGAGCAAACAATGAGCAGTTCTTC.

V is TRBV24-1 and J is TRBJ2-2; 8 bases align to TRBD1. Germline-derived CDR1 and CDR2 are KGHDR and SFDVKD. V shed 6 bases, J shed 3 bases, and the junction held 8 bases outside the gene matches. The CDR3 contains 16 residues. DNA of the CDR3: TGTGCCACCAGTCATACAGGGGGATTAGACACCGGGGAGCTGTTTTTT. It translates to CATSHTGGLDTGELFF.

The J gene is TRBJ2-2, the V gene TRBV6-5; D may be TRBD1 (6 bases). V was clipped by 5 bases and J by 6 bases, with 13 bases between them. CDR1 MNHEY and CDR2 SVGAGI come from the germline V gene. The CDR3 is 14 residues long. DNA for the CDR3: TGTGCCAGCAGTCTACAGGGTAACCCCGGGGAGCTGTTTTTT. This translates into CASSLQGNPGELFF.

The chain has TRBV5-4 and TRBJ2-5, with no clear D. The germline V and J ends were trimmed by 4 bases and 1 base, with 11 bases remaining between them. The CDR3 has 14 residues. The V gene's germline CDR1 is SGHNT and CDR2 YYREEE (reference sequence). Here the CDR3 reads CASSARGPQETQYF. Written as DNA, the CDR3 is TGTGCCAGCAGCGCACGCGGTCCCCAAGAGACCCAGTACTTC. The full variable domain, its missing parts supplied by reference TRBV5-4 and TRBJ2-5, is ETGVTQSPTHLIKTRGQQVTLRCSSQSGHNTVSWYQQALGQGPQFIFQYYREEENGRGNFPPRFSGLQFPNYSSELNVNALELDDSALYLCASSARGPQETQYFGPGTRLLVL.

The chain carries TRBV30 and TRBJ1-5, with D perhaps matching TRBD1 (5 bases). The CDR3 runs to 14 residues. Germline V gives CDR1 GTSNPN, CDR2 SVGIG (reference sequence). V was clipped by 0 bases and J by 4 bases, with 10 bases between them. The chain's CDR3 is CAWSVRGVNQPQHF. CDR3 DNA: TGTGCCTGGAGTGTACGGGGGGTGAATCAGCCCCAGCATTTT.

The rearrangement uses TRBV7-9 and TRBJ1-4; D gene ambiguous. V shed 5 bases and J shed 0 bases, with 4 bases lying between them. The CDR3 contains 13 residues. Germline V CDR1 and CDR2: SEHNR, FQNEAQ (reference sequence). Written as DNA, the CDR3 is TGTGCCAGCAGCCCTGCAACTAATGAAAAACTGTTTTTT. Protein product: CASSPATNEKLFF.

V is TRBV9 and J is TRBJ1-1; weak D call: TRBD1 (5 bases). The germline V gene encodes CDR1 SGDLS and CDR2 YYNGEE. The CDR3 has 15 residues. Trimming cost V 3 bases and J 1 base, with 13 bases left between them. The CDR3 region is CASSALSQGNTEAFF. The DNA of the CDR3 is TGTGCCAGCAGCGCCCTGAGTCAGGGGAACACTGAAGCTTTCTTT.

Concerning this clone itself: This specimen includes other DNA sequences encoding the same CDR3. CDR3 sequence reads: CAWSVQGNQPQHF. The CDR3 region has the DNA TGTGCCTGGAGTGTGCAGGGGAATCAGCCCCAGCATTTT. The chain couples TRBV30 to TRBJ1-5; weak D call: TRBD1 (6 bases). The germline CDR1 and CDR2 sequences are GTSNPN and SVGIG (reference sequence). The CDR3 runs to 13 residues. Trimming left V 0 bases short and J 4 bases short, with 7 bases between.

V usage is TRBV7-9 and J usage is TRBJ1-6, with unresolved D. Germline-derived CDR1 and CDR2 are SEHNR and FQNEAQ (reference sequence). This CDR3 is built from 12 residues. V lost 3 bases to trimming and J lost 8 bases, with 5 bases between them. DNA of the CDR3: TGTGCCAGCAGCTTCACAGATTCACCCCTCCACTTT. Translated: CASSFTDSPLHF. Variable domain in full (rest from reference TRBV7-9 and TRBJ1-6): DTGVSQNPRHKITKRGQNVTFRCDPISEHNRLYWYRQTLGQGPEFLTYFQNEAQLEKSRLLSDRFSAERPKGSFSTLEIQRTEQGDSAMYLCASSFTDSPLHFGNGTRLTVT.

On this clone itself: Other DNA sequences in the sample encode the same CDR3. The chain carries TRBV7-9 and TRBJ1-2; D is undetermined. The V gene's germline CDR1 is SEHNR and CDR2 FQNEAQ (reference sequence). Trimming removed 1 base at V and 4 bases at J, with 7 bases between. The CDR3 totals 13 residues. CDR3 region: CASSLGGSYGYTF. The CDR3 bases are TGTGCCAGCAGCTTAGGAGGGAGCTATGGCTACACCTTC.

This sequence joins TRBV5-6 and TRBJ2-7, with TRBD1 identical over 7 bases. The germline V gene has CDR1 SGHDT and CDR2 YYEEEE. With 3 bases clipped from V and 1 base from J, the junction kept 10 bases outside the gene matches. This CDR3 comprises 16 residues. CDR3 DNA sequence: TGTGCCAGCAGCTGGTTATACGGGACAGATTCCTACGAGCAGTACTTC. Protein sequence: CASSWLYGTDSYEQYF.

The rearrangement links TRBV12-5 to TRBJ2-5, with 7 positions matching TRBD2. CDR1 and CDR2 from the germline V gene are LGHNT and FRNRAP. V lost 3 bases and J lost 0; bases outside the gene matches: 7. This CDR3 contains 16 residues. CDR3 amino acids: CASGFLPAGNQETQYF. In DNA form, the CDR3 reads TGTGCTAGTGGTTTCTTACCAGCGGGGAACCAAGAGACCCAGTACTTC.

J is TRBJ1-5 and V is TRBV30, with D tentatively TRBD1 (5 bases). Trimming removed 2 bases from V and 11 bases from J, with 13 bases in between. This CDR3 is 12 amino acids long. Per the germline V gene, CDR1 is GTSNPN and CDR2 is SVGIG (reference sequence). DNA for the CDR3: TGTGCCTGGAGTTCCGGCCGGGGGGCCCAGCATTTT. Translated: CAWSSGRGAQHF.

The chain is built from TRBV28 and TRBJ2-2, with 8 positions matching TRBD1. The length of the CDR3 is 14 residues. The V gene end was trimmed by 6 bases and the J gene end by 7 bases; junction bases not matched to a gene: 7. Germline V gives CDR1 MDHEN, CDR2 SYDVKM. The CDR3: CASSKTGVIGELFF. The CDR3 coding sequence is TGTGCCAGCAGCAAGACAGGGGTGATCGGGGAGCTGTTTTTT.

This clone was picked up one time. This chain joins TRBV19 and TRBJ2-1; 8 bases are shared with TRBD2. The CDR3 has 15 residues. The J segment lost 3 bases and the V segment lost 1 base, leaving 2 bases of the junction unmatched. The germline V gene encodes CDR1 LNHDA and CDR2 SQIVND (reference sequence). CDR3 nucleotide sequence: TGTGCCAGTAGTATAGCGCTAGCGGGCTACAATGAGCAGTTCTTC. It yields the protein CASSIALAGYNEQFF.

V and J are TRBV6-5 and TRBJ1-5; D not resolved. The germline V gene has CDR1 MNHEY and CDR2 SVGAGI. Trimming pared 10 bases from V and 1 base from J, leaving 17 bases between. The CDR3 has 15 amino acids. DNA for the CDR3: TGTGCCACCCGTGGACTTGGGGAAAGCAATCAGCCCCAGCATTTT. Translated, it gives CATRGLGESNQPQHF.

V gene TRBV14 combines with J gene TRBJ2-1; unclear D gene. V was cut by 4 bases and J by 12 bases, with 13 bases left in between. Germline assignment: CDR1 SGHDN and CDR2 FVKESK. The CDR3 is 12 amino acids. The CDR3 coding sequence is TGTGCCAGCAGCCTCTATCCGAACGGGCAGTTCTTC. Residues: CASSLYPNGQFF.

This chain joins TRBV24-1 and TRBJ1-3; no clear D gene. From germline, CDR1 is KGHDR and CDR2 SFDVKD. The CDR3 runs 11 residues. V lost 8 bases and J 9 bases, leaving 10 bases between the germline ends. DNA for the CDR3: TGTGCCACCACCCAGCCAGGCACCATATATTTT. Translation: CATTQPGTIYF.

The chain employs TRBV18 and TRBJ2-7, with 7 bases aligning to TRBD2. Trimming removed 2 bases from V and 4 bases from J; junction bases left unmatched: 8. The germline gives CDR1 KGHSH, CDR2 LQKENI. This CDR3 is 15 amino acids long. Here the CDR3 reads CASSPNGLAEYEQYF. For the CDR3, the DNA is TGTGCCAGCTCACCAAATGGGCTAGCGGAATACGAGCAGTACTTC.

V usage is TRBV24-1 and J usage is TRBJ2-2, with 7 bases lining up with TRBD1. The CDR3 is 18 residues long. V was pared by 4 bases and J by 2 bases, with 12 bases of the junction left unmatched. Germline V gene data show CDR1 as KGHDR and CDR2 as SFDVKD. The CDR3 loop reads CATSDPYRTGVNTGELFF. In DNA form, the CDR3 reads TGTGCCACCAGTGACCCTTACAGGACAGGCGTAAACACCGGGGAGCTGTTTTTT.

This clone has just a few counts. The chain links TRBV3-1 (or the pseudogene TRBV3-2) to TRBJ2-3; D remains unclear. The V end was cut by 4 bases, the J end by 4 bases, with 6 bases between. Germline V gene lookup returns CDR1 LGHDT and CDR2 YNNKEL (reference sequence). This CDR3 is 12 amino acids long. The chain's CDR3 is CASSRAADTQYF. CDR3 coding DNA: TGTGCCAGCAGCCGCGCGGCAGATACGCAGTATTTT.

The V and J genes are TRBV27 and TRBJ1-6; 9 bases line up with TRBD1. The CDR3 is made up of 14 amino acids. Germline assignment: CDR1 MNHEY and CDR2 SMNVEV (reference sequence). V lost 6 bases to trimming and J lost 7 bases; unmatched junction nucleotides: 4. The CDR3 reads CASSRDRANSPLHF. The CDR3 nucleotides read TGTGCCAGCAGCCGGGACAGGGCGAATTCACCCCTCCACTTT.

The chain carries TRBV3-1 (or the pseudogene TRBV3-2) and TRBJ2-7; 12 bases match TRBD2. Germline trimming cut 2 bases from V and 7 bases from J; bases unmatched to any gene: 18. The V gene's germline CDR1 is LGHDT and CDR2 YNNKEL (reference sequence). The CDR3 is made up of 19 amino acids. The CDR3: CASSQYNRLAGVRSGEQYF. CDR3 nucleotides: TGTGCCAGCAGCCAATACAATAGACTAGCGGGAGTTCGGTCGGGGGAGCAGTACTTC.